The sequence of this TCR beta chain was determined in a study of identical twins' blood T cells. TCRdb re-analysed the 5' RACE reads in MiXCR, keeping a single row per CDR3 protein. The sample shows a few hundred thousand distinct CDR3 sequences, about 28% of them seen only once. This CDR3 contains 14 residues. Looked up from germline, CDR1 is DFQATT and CDR2 is SNEGSKA (reference sequence). The V gene lost 3 bases and the J gene lost 4 bases, with 12 bases spanning the gap. J is TRBJ2-2 and V is TRBV20-1; D possibly corresponds to TRBD1 (5 bases). This TCR came from a woman between 18 and 50 years old in good health. Sequencing was carried out using PBMCs. CDR3 sequence: CSASRVESTGELFF. The CDR3 DNA sequence: TGCAGTGCTAGCAGGGTTGAGAGCACCGGGGAGCTGTTTTTT.